The entry that follows covers one T cell receptor beta chain sequence. Its matching antigen is unknown. The sample, about 9.2 milliliters of peripheral blood, was drawn from each donor. The data were obtained in a study of blood T cells in healthy people across ages. Study observations and caveats: Unsorted PBMC input precluded a conclusive naive versus antigen-experienced comparison.

It was with a sample-barcoded 5' primer and a J-beta primer mix that a second PCR of roughly 6 to 12 cycles was run. Tags on each cDNA molecule came from a template-switch adaptor with 12 random nucleotides. TCRdb reprocessed the 5' RACE reads via MiXCR and lists one record per CDR3 protein. In the table there are 650,000 to 1,000,000 distinct CDR3 sequences, roughly 46% of which are singletons. The CDR3 is 13 residues long. V was cut by 9 bases and J by 1 base, with 12 bases left in between. The germline CDR1 and CDR2 sequences are SGHTA and FQGTGA. The chain links TRBV7-3 to TRBJ1-1; the D is unclear. Sequenced input: blood. The origin of this receptor is a man older than 75 in good health. The CDR3 region is CASSGGRNTEAFF. In nucleotides, the CDR3 is TGTGCCAGTAGCGGAGGACGGAACACTGAAGCTTTCTTT.